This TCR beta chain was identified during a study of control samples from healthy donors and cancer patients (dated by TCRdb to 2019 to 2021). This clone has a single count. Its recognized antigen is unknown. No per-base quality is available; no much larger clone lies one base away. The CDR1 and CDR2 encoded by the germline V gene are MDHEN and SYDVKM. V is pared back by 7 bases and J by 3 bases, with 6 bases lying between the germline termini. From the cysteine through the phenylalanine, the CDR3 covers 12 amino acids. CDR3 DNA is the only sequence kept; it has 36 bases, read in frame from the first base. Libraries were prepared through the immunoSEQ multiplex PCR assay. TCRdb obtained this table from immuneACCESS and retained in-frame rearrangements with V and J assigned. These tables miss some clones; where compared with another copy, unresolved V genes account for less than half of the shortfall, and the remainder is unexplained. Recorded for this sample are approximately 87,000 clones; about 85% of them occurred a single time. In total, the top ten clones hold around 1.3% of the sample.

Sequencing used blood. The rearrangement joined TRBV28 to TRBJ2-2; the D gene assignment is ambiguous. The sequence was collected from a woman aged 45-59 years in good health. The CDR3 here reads CASTPYTGELFF. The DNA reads TGTGCCAGCACCCCCTACACCGGGGAGCTGTTTTTT.